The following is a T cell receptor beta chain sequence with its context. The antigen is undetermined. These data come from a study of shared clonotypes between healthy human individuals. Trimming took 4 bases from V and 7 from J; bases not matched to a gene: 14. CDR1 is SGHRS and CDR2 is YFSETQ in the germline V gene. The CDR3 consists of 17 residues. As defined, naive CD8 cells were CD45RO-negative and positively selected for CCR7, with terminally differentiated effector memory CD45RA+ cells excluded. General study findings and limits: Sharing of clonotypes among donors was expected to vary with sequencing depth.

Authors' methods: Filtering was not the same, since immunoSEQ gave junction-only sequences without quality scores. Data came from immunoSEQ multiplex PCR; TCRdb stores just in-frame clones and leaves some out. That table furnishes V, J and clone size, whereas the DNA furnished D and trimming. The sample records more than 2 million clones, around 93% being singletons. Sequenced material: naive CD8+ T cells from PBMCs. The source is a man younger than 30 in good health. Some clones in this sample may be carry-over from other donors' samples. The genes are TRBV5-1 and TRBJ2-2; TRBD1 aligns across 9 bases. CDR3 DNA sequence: TGCGCCAGCAGCCGTTCCCCCGAACAGGGGGCCGACGGGGAGCTGTTTTTT. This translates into CASSRSPEQGADGELFF.